This is a list of T cell receptor beta chains from one sample in a study of blood T cell repertoires in COVID-19. Measured with immunoSEQ multiplex PCR; TCRdb has only the in-frame clones, and not every one. The sample lists some 350,000 clones, over 80% occurring once. Sequencing input: PBMCs or T cells enriched from blood (not recorded which). These receptors all stem from a man aged 25-45 years who had recovered from COVID-19. CDR3s include the opening cysteine and the closing phenylalanine or tryptophan. D genes are given only for firm matches. Not every row has a clone size; where given, it reads once, few, many or a size class.

v_gene | abundance | d_gene | len | CDR3aa
TRBV7-8 | . | TRBD1 | 15 | CASSLDGTGEYEQYF
TRBV9 | . | . | 17 | CASSVEDRPLANYGYTF
TRBV5-5 | . | . | 14 | CASSPLRGLETQYF
TRBV7-2 | . | . | 14 | CASSLQAINQPQHF
TRBV3-1/TRBV3-2 | . | . | 15 | CASSHTGSYNSPLHF
TRBV6-5 | once | . | 14 | CASTLTGNTGELFF
TRBV4-2 | once | TRBD1 | 15 | CASSHTLQGDTEAFF
TRBV18 | . | TRBD1 | 16 | CASSPGQGANTGELFF
TRBV5-4 | . | . | 16 | CASSLALTRWADTQYF
TRBV27 | . | . | 14 | CASSLRGSTDTQYF
TRBV6-5 | . | . | 15 | CASVLNKAYNSPLHF
TRBV7-8 | . | TRBD1 | 16 | CASRNRTGPVNSPLHF
TRBV3-1/TRBV3-2 | few | TRBD1 | 12 | CASSQLGQGRYF
TRBV7-3 | few | . | 15 | CASSLSPGGDQPQHF
TRBV4-2 | . | TRBD2 | 21 | CASSQDGRALAGGRVTDTQYF
TRBV12-3/TRBV12-4 | . | TRBD1 | 13 | CASSPGQVYEQFF
TRBV7-6 | . | . | 14 | CASSVGGSGNTIYF
TRBV7-9 | . | . | 14 | CASSFGHLQETQYF
TRBV21-1 | . | . | 18 | CASSKRRDSKAMNTEAFF
TRBV5-4 | . | . | 15 | CASSSPQEGNYGYTF
TRBV9 | . | TRBD1 | 16 | CASSVGVGQGAEKLFF
TRBV2 | . | . | 14 | CASSAGQRNTEAFF
TRBV2 | . | TRBD2 | 14 | CASRGGTSVHEQFF
TRBV7-6 | . | TRBD2 | 15 | CASSLGGGRTDTQYF
TRBV9 | . | . | 15 | CASSAGSGSSYEQYF
TRBV2 | . | . | 13 | CASSGQLNSPLHF
TRBV15 | . | TRBD1 | 14 | CATSRVSGGAEQYF
TRBV2 | . | . | 14 | CASSPHTEYNEQFF
TRBV3-1/TRBV3-2 | . | TRBD1 | 17 | CASSQTGTGLPHNEQFF
TRBV28 | . | TRBD1 | 16 | CASSSGGVSYNSPLHF